The rows below give T cell receptor beta chains drawn from one sample of a study of PD-L1 blockade in urothelial cancer. Here immunoSEQ multiplex PCR was the method, and the copy in TCRdb shows in-frame clones only, minus some. The table lists some 77,000 clones, 87% of them singletons. Here the sequenced sample was PBMCs, taken around atezolizumab (anti-PD-L1) treatment. The source of these receptors is a woman aged 65 to 85 with urothelial cancer. CDR3s include the opening cysteine and the closing phenylalanine or tryptophan. A D gene is named only where the DNA matches it firmly. A row's size may be missing; if present it is once, few, many or a size class.

- TRBJ2-7 - TRBV11-3 TGTGCCAGCAGCCCTCACACAGGGTCCTGGTACTACGAGCAGTACTTC CASSPHTGSWYYEQYF
- TRBJ1-2 TRBD1 TRBV6-1 TGTGCCAGCAGTGAAGCCTTTCAGGGGGCCTATGGCTACACCTTC CASSEAFQGAYGYTF
- TRBJ2-5 TRBD1 TRBV2 TGTGCCAGCAGTGAAGGGACAGGGCGACAAGAGACCCAGTACTTC CASSEGTGRQETQYF
- TRBJ1-2 TRBD1 TRBV5-4 TGTGCCAGCGGGGCGGGACAGTCTAACTATGGCTACACCTTC CASGAGQSNYGYTF
- TRBJ1-3 - TRBV11-2 TGTGCCAGCAGCCCACAGGGTACTGGAAACACCATATATTTT CASSPQGTGNTIYF
- TRBJ1-5 - TRBV6-1 TGTGCCAGCAGCGGGGATAGCAATCAGCCCCAGCATTTT CASSGDSNQPQHF
- TRBJ1-1 - TRBV29-1 TGCAGCGTTGAAGATGGTCGAGACACTGAAGCTTTCTTT CSVEDGRDTEAFF
- TRBJ2-2 - TRBV5-1 TGCGCCAGCAGCTTGCCTGGGGGCGGGACCGGGGAGCTGTTTTTT CASSLPGGGTGELFF
- TRBJ1-1 TRBD1 TRBV18 TGTGCCAGCTCACGCGACCAGGGGGTCACTGAAGCTTTCTTT CASSRDQGVTEAFF
few TRBJ2-7 - TRBV6-5 TGTGCCAGCAGTTACTCGGTGGGGGCCACCTCCTACGAGCAGTACTTC CASSYSVGATSYEQYF
few TRBJ1-2 TRBD1 TRBV29-1 TGCAGCGTTACCGACAGGGTCGATGGCTACACCTTC CSVTDRVDGYTF
- TRBJ2-5 TRBD1 TRBV19 TGTGCCAGTAGTATGGGACAGGGGGAACGGGAGACCCAGTACTTC CASSMGQGERETQYF
few TRBJ1-6 - TRBV27 TGTGCCAGCAGCTTGCGGACAGTCCATAATTCACCCCTCCACTTT CASSLRTVHNSPLHF
- TRBJ1-1 TRBD1 TRBV5-1 TGCGCCAGCAGCATGACAGGGGGCTCTGGTGAAGCTTTCTTT CASSMTGGSGEAFF
- TRBJ1-2 - TRBV5-1 TGCGCCAGCAGCTTAGACAGCTATGGCTACACCTTC CASSLDSYGYTF
- TRBJ2-5 TRBD2 TRBV2 TGTGCCAGTTCCCGGACTAGCGGGATCCAAGAGACCCAGTACTTC CASSRTSGIQETQYF
- TRBJ2-7 TRBD1 TRBV19 TGTGCCAGTAGTGTGGGACAGGGGGTATCCTACGAGCAGTACTTC CASSVGQGVSYEQYF
few TRBJ1-4 - TRBV7-2 TGTGCCAGCAGCCCACAGGGAGGGGAAAATGAAAAACTGTTTTTT CASSPQGGENEKLFF
- TRBJ1-5 - TRBV9 TGTGCCAGCAGCGTAGAGGGAGGCCCACAGCCCCAGCATTTT CASSVEGGPQPQHF
- TRBJ1-1 - TRBV18 TGTGCCAGCTCACCACTCCGGCGGAATGAAGCTTTCTTT CASSPLRRNEAFF
- TRBJ2-7 TRBD1 TRBV30 TGTGCCTGGAGATGGACAGGGGGCTACGAGCAGTACTTC CAWRWTGGYEQYF
- TRBJ2-1 TRBD2 TRBV7-9 TGTGCCAGCAGCAAGACTAGCGGGAAATACAATGAGCAGTTCTTC CASSKTSGKYNEQFF
- TRBJ2-5 TRBD2 TRBV28 TGTGCCAGCAGGACTAGCGGGACGCTAGAGACCCAGTACTTC CASRTSGTLETQYF
- TRBJ2-7 TRBD2 TRBV4-1 TGCGCCAGTAGCGGGGCTTCCTACGAGCAGTACTTC CASSGASYEQYF
- TRBJ2-7 - TRBV21-1 TGTGCCAGCAGCACCCGGACAATCCTACCGGGACAGGGTGCTGACGAGCAGTACTTC CASSTRTILPGQGADEQYF
- TRBJ2-6 TRBD1 TRBV7-8 TGTGCCAGCAGTTCCGGGACAGGGGGCTCCCTCGACTCTGGGGCCAACGTCCTGACTTTC CASSSGTGGSLDSGANVLTF
- TRBJ2-2 - TRBV4-1 TGCGCCAGCAGCCCGGACTTAGTGTTGAACACCGGGGAGCTGTTTTTT CASSPDLVLNTGELFF
- TRBJ2-1 TRBD2 TRBV19 TGTGCCAGTAGTTTATCAGCGGGAGGGTCCTACAATGAGCAGTTCTTC CASSLSAGGSYNEQFF
- TRBJ2-3 TRBD1 TRBV10-3 TGTGCCATCAGAGGGACAGTGAGCACAGATACGCAGTATTTT CAIRGTVSTDTQYF
- TRBJ2-1 TRBD2 TRBV28 TGTGCCAGCAGTTCCTTAGCGGGACCCTACAATGAGCAGTTCTTC CASSSLAGPYNEQFF
- TRBJ2-7 TRBD2 TRBV9 TGTGCCAGCAGCGTAGGGGGGACTAGCGGGGGGGCGGACGAGCAGTACTTC CASSVGGTSGGADEQYF
once TRBJ1-1 - TRBV7-8 TGTGCCAGCAGCTTAGGGGGGGGAACTGAAGCTTTCTTT CASSLGGGTEAFF
- TRBJ1-6 - TRBV6-1 TGTGCCAGCATACGGGTCCCAAATTCACCCCTCCACTTT CASIRVPNSPLHF
- TRBJ2-1 TRBD2 TRBV7-9 TGTGCCAGCAGCTTCAACCTAGCGGGAACTTACAATGAGCAGTTCTTC CASSFNLAGTYNEQFF
- TRBJ1-2 - TRBV29-1 TGCAGCGTTGAAGATAACGACAGCACCAACTATGGCTACACCTTC CSVEDNDSTNYGYTF
once TRBJ2-1 - TRBV7-3 TGTGCCAGCAGCTTAAGTCCGGGAGTTGGGAGTGAGCAGTTCTTC CASSLSPGVGSEQFF
- TRBJ2-5 TRBD1 TRBV6-5 TGTGCCAGCTCCGGCCCGGGACAGACTCAAGAGACCCAGTACTTC CASSGPGQTQETQYF
- TRBJ1-5 - TRBV7-2 TGTGCCAGCAGCTTAGTGGTATCTGAGCAGCCCCAGCATTTT CASSLVVSEQPQHF
- TRBJ2-7 TRBD2 TRBV27 TGTGCCAGCAGTTCCACAATACTAGCGGGAGGTCTGTACGAGCAGTACTTC CASSSTILAGGLYEQYF
- TRBJ1-2 TRBD1 TRBV7-2 TGTGCCAGCAGCTTAGGCCTCCGGGACAGGGCCTATGGCTACACCTTC CASSLGLRDRAYGYTF